This TCR beta chain was sequenced for a study of response to subunit inactivated influenza vaccine. Whole-study findings and limits: A suggestion made by the authors is that each seasonal influenza vaccination recruits few new T cells.

TCRdb reprocessed the RT-PCR reads with MiXCR, giving one entry per CDR3 protein. The top ten clones hold around 12% of a sample with hundreds of thousands of distinct CDR3 sequences, approximately 11% of them seen once. The CDR3 is 16 residues long. Germline V lookup: CDR1 SGHRS, CDR2 YFSETQ. Trimming cost V 0 bases and J 0 bases, with 13 bases left between them. Comments on this clonotype: Its antigen remains unidentified.

The sequencing here drew on PBMCs from blood, taken 45 days after vaccination. The chain employs TRBV5-1 and TRBJ2-7, with D perhaps TRBD2 (6 bases). The source of this sequence is a man between 45 and 60 years old who received an inactivated influenza vaccine. The CDR3 bases are TGCGCCAGCAGCTTGGAAGGTGGGGGGAGCTCCTACGAGCAGTACTTC. It encodes CASSLEGGGSSYEQYF. The full variable domain, its missing parts supplied by reference TRBV5-1 and TRBJ2-7, is KAGVTQTPRYLIKTRGQQVTLSCSPISGHRSVSWYQQTPGQGLQFLFEYFSETQRNKGNFPGRFSGRQFSNSRSEMNVSTLELGDSALYLCASSLEGGGSSYEQYFGPGTRLTVT.